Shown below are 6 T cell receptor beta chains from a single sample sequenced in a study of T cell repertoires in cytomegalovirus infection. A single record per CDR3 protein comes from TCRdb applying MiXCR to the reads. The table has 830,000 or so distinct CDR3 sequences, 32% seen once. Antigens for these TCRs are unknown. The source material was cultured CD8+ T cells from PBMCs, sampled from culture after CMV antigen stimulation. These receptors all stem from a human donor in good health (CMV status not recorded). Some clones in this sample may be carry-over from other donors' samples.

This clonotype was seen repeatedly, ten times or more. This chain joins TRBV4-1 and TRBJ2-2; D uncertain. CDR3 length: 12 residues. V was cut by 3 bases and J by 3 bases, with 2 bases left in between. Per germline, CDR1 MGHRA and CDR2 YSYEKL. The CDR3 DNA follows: TGCGCCAGCAGCCAGGACACCGGGGAGCTGTTTTTT. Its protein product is CASSQDTGELFF.

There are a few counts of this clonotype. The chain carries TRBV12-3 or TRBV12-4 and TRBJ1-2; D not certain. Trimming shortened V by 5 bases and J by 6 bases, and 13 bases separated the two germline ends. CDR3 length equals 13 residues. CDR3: CASSPGTLDGYTF. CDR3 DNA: TGTGCCAGCAGTCCGGGCACGCTGGATGGCTACACCTTC.

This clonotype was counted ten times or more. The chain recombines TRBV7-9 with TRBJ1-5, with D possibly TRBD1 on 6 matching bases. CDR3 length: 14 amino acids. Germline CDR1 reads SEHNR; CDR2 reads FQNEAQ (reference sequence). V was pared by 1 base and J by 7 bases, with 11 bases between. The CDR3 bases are TGTGCCAGCAGCTTAGAGGGGGAAAGCCAGCCCCAGCATTTT. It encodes CASSLEGESQPQHF.

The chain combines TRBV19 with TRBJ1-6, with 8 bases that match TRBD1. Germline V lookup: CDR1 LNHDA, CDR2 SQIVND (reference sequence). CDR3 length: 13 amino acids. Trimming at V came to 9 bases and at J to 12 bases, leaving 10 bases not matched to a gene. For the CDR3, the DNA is TGTGCCAGCTCTGGACAGGGTTCGAGACCCCTCCACTTT. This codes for CASSGQGSRPLHF.

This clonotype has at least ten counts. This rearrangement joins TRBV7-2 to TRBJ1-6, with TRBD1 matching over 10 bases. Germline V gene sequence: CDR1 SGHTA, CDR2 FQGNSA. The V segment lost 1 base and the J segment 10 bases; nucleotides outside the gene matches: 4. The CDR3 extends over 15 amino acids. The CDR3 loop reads CASSLVGQGKSPLHF. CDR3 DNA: TGTGCCAGCAGCTTAGTGGGACAGGGGAAATCACCCCTCCACTTT.

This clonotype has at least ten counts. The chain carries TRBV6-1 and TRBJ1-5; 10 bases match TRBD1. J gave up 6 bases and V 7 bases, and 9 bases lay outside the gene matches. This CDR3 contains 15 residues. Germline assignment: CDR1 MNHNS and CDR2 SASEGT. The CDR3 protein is CASKVDRGRVQPQHF. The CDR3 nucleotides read TGTGCCAGCAAAGTTGACAGGGGGCGCGTTCAGCCCCAGCATTTT.